The clone carrying this T cell receptor (beta chain) was recorded a few times. This record belongs to a study of blood T cells in healthy people across ages. The CDR3 runs to 15 residues. V shed 5 bases and J 3 bases; nucleotides not matched to a gene: 6. CDR1 and CDR2 (germline): SGHDN, FVKESK. Through a sample-barcoded 5' primer and a J-beta primer mix, a second PCR was run for roughly 6 to 12 cycles. TCRdb called the 5' RACE reads again in MiXCR, with one record for every CDR3 protein. The sample has hundreds of thousands of distinct CDR3 sequences, under 80% seen once. The TCR was taken from a young man in good health. The source material was blood. V and J are TRBV14 and TRBJ1-2; 10 positions match TRBD1. CDR3 region: CASSATGGMDYGYTF. The CDR3 region has the DNA TGTGCCAGCAGCGCGACAGGGGGCATGGACTATGGCTACACCTTC.